A selection of T cell receptor beta chains follows, all from one sample in a study of Ad26.COV2.S vaccination and SARS-CoV-2 variants. Sequencing used immunoSEQ multiplex PCR; TCRdb keeps in-frame clones, though not all of them. In the table there are about 440,000 clones, about 92% of which are singletons. Sequenced here: peripheral blood, sampled in a trial of Ad26.COV2.S vaccine versus placebo. These receptors originate from a person aged 18-65 years who received the Ad26.COV2.S COVID-19 vaccine or a placebo. Each CDR3 is given with its conserved first and last residue. A D gene is named only where the DNA matches it firmly. The size field is filled for only some rows; it gives once, few, many or a size class.

j_gene | abundance | v_gene | d_gene | CDR3aa | CDR3nt
TRBJ1-6 | few | TRBV9 | NA | CASSVDPSSYNSPLHF | TGTGCCAGCAGCGTAGATCCTAGCTCCTATAATTCACCCCTCCACTTT
TRBJ2-7 | NA | TRBV2 | NA | CASRADKTTYEQYF | TGTGCCAGCAGGGCTGACAAGACTACCTACGAGCAGTACTTC
TRBJ2-1 | NA | TRBV7-6 | TRBD1 | CASRTGGHEQFF | TGTGCCAGCCGGACAGGGGGCCATGAGCAGTTCTTC
TRBJ2-7 | few | TRBV28 | TRBD2 | CASSLSILAGEESYEQYF | TGTGCCAGCAGTTTAAGTATACTAGCGGGAGAAGAATCCTACGAGCAGTACTTC
TRBJ1-4 | NA | TRBV7-9 | TRBD1 | CASSLGGKGARLHFEKLFF | TGTGCCAGCAGCTTAGGGGGTAAGGGGGCACGACTCCATTTTGAAAAACTGTTTTTT
TRBJ2-3 | NA | TRBV27 | NA | CASSFFASADTQYF | TGTGCCAGCAGTTTTTTTGCGAGTGCAGATACGCAGTATTTT
TRBJ1-5 | once | TRBV7-9 | NA | CASSLEGYQPQHF | TGTGCCAGCAGCTTAGAAGGGTATCAGCCCCAGCATTTT
TRBJ2-1 | NA | TRBV19 | TRBD2 | CASSSPDRLIAGGPVNEQFF | TGTGCCAGTAGTTCCCCAGACAGACTTATAGCGGGAGGGCCGGTTAATGAGCAGTTCTTC
TRBJ2-1 | NA | TRBV9 | NA | CASTLGSSGSYNEQFF | TGTGCCAGCACCCTAGGGAGTAGCGGCTCCTACAATGAGCAGTTCTTC
TRBJ2-1 | NA | TRBV5-1 | TRBD2 | CASSLASGGYNEQFF | TGCGCCAGCAGCTTGGCTAGCGGGGGCTACAATGAGCAGTTCTTC
TRBJ2-7 | NA | TRBV24-1 | NA | CATSDAVYEQYF | TGTGCCACCAGTGATGCTGTTTACGAGCAGTACTTC
TRBJ2-2 | NA | TRBV24-1 | NA | CATSARGAGTGELFF | TGTGCCACCAGTGCCAGGGGAGCCGGCACCGGGGAGCTGTTTTTT
TRBJ2-7 | NA | TRBV7-2 | TRBD2 | CASSRDYQSYEQYF | TGTGCCAGCAGCCGGGACTACCAATCCTACGAGCAGTACTTC
TRBJ2-3 | NA | TRBV5-6 | NA | CASSETTPANTQYF | TGTGCCAGCAGCGAAACGACCCCCGCAAATACGCAGTATTTT
TRBJ2-5 | NA | TRBV27 | TRBD2 | CASSSPRAGALGAQYF | TGTGCCAGCAGCAGCCCCAGAGCGGGAGCTTTAGGGGCCCAGTACTTC
TRBJ2-1 | NA | TRBV7-9 | NA | CASSLLANEQFF | TGTGCCAGCAGCTTACTCGCCAATGAGCAGTTCTTC
TRBJ2-3 | many | TRBV10-3 | TRBD1 | CAISEESDRGMGDTQYF | TGTGCCATCAGTGAGGAGTCGGACAGGGGTATGGGAGATACGCAGTATTTT
TRBJ2-7 | NA | TRBV27 | TRBD1 | CASSAGTGPYEQYF | TGTGCCAGCAGCGCCGGGACAGGACCCTACGAGCAGTACTTC
TRBJ1-6 | NA | TRBV2 | NA | CASSGVGAGDNSPLHF | TGTGCCAGCAGTGGGGTGGGCGCAGGAGATAATTCACCCCTCCACTTT
TRBJ1-3 | NA | TRBV7-2 | TRBD1 | CASSWDSSGNTIYF | TGTGCCAGCAGCTGGGACAGCTCTGGAAACACCATATATTTT
TRBJ2-2 | NA | TRBV6-5 | NA | CASSYRGYPGELFF | TGTGCCAGCAGTTACCGAGGGTATCCCGGGGAGCTGTTTTTT
TRBJ2-1 | NA | TRBV4-3 | TRBD2 | CASSQDGTSLYNEQFF | TGCGCCAGCAGCCAAGATGGGACTAGCCTCTACAATGAGCAGTTCTTC
TRBJ2-7 | NA | TRBV6-5 | TRBD2 | CASNGDYRYEQYF | TGTGCCAGCAACGGGGACTATCGATACGAGCAGTACTTC
TRBJ2-2 | NA | TRBV6-2/TRBV6-3 | TRBD2 | CASSWTSTGELFF | TGTGCCAGCAGTTGGACTAGCACCGGGGAGCTGTTTTTT
TRBJ2-1 | once | TRBV5-8 | NA | CASRDSSSYNEQFF | TGTGCCAGCAGAGACAGTAGCTCCTACAATGAGCAGTTCTTC
TRBJ2-3 | NA | TRBV5-6 | NA | CASSYGGDTQYF | TGTGCCAGCAGCTATGGGGGAGATACGCAGTATTTT
TRBJ2-3 | NA | TRBV24-1 | NA | CATSEGWGTDTQYF | TGTGCCACCAGTGAGGGTTGGGGCACAGATACGCAGTATTTT
TRBJ2-5 | NA | TRBV7-2 | NA | CASSSGPGETQYF | TGTGCCAGCAGCTCGGGACCCGGAGAGACCCAGTACTTC
TRBJ1-5 | NA | TRBV6-1 | NA | CASSEGGWSDTSYQPQHF | TGTGCCAGCAGTGAAGGTGGGTGGTCCGACACATCCTATCAGCCCCAGCATTTT
TRBJ2-1 | NA | TRBV11-2 | NA | CASSSHLLVEQFF | TGTGCCAGCAGCTCCCACCTACTTGTTGAGCAGTTCTTC
TRBJ1-1 | NA | TRBV28 | NA | CASSWGRRRGDTEAFF | TGTGCCAGCAGTTGGGGACGTCGTCGCGGGGACACTGAAGCTTTCTTT
TRBJ2-3 | once | TRBV6-1 | TRBD2 | CASSEIVAGLAGRTDTQYF | TGTGCCAGCAGTGAAATTGTAGCAGGACTAGCGGGAAGAACAGATACGCAGTATTTT
TRBJ1-5 | NA | TRBV7-7 | NA | CASSPHPRQILYSNQPQHF | TGTGCCAGCAGCCCCCACCCTAGACAGATCTTATATAGCAATCAGCCCCAGCATTTT
TRBJ2-7 | NA | TRBV5-1 | NA | CASSSPTGHLSYEQYF | TGCGCCAGCAGCTCCCCGACAGGTCACCTCTCCTACGAGCAGTACTTC
TRBJ2-3 | NA | TRBV21-1 | NA | CASSSQPPDTQYF | TGTGCCAGCAGTTCCCAGCCTCCGGATACGCAGTATTTT
TRBJ2-5 | NA | TRBV9 | TRBD1 | CASSVGTGGAETQYF | TGTGCCAGCAGCGTAGGTACAGGGGGCGCCGAGACCCAGTACTTC
TRBJ2-1 | NA | TRBV27 | NA | CASSAGYDEQFF | TGTGCCAGCAGTGCAGGGTACGATGAGCAGTTCTTC
TRBJ2-7 | NA | TRBV5-5 | TRBD1 | CASSEGQGARVYEQYF | TGTGCCAGCAGCGAAGGACAGGGGGCAAGAGTCTACGAGCAGTACTTC
TRBJ2-2 | NA | TRBV4-3 | NA | CASSQDRSYTGELFF | TGCGCCAGCAGCCAAGATCGCAGTTACACCGGGGAGCTGTTTTTT
TRBJ2-7 | NA | TRBV5-1 | NA | CASTLSGGTYEQYF | TGCGCCAGCACCCTTTCTGGAGGGACCTACGAGCAGTACTTC
TRBJ1-5 | NA | TRBV28 | NA | CASPPSGGKLDQPQHF | TGTGCCAGCCCGCCCAGTGGGGGTAAACTGGATCAGCCCCAGCATTTT
TRBJ1-6 | once | TRBV9 | NA | CASSVGSGRPLHF | TGTGCCAGCAGCGTAGGTTCAGGCAGGCCCCTCCACTTT
TRBJ2-7 | NA | TRBV15 | NA | CATSSRTTTYEQYF | TGTGCCACCAGCAGCCGGACGACGACCTACGAGCAGTACTTC
TRBJ2-1 | NA | TRBV6-4 | NA | CASSASNNEQFF | TGTGCCAGCAGTGCCTCGAACAATGAGCAGTTCTTC
TRBJ1-2 | once | TRBV24-1 | NA | CATSDQGPNYGYTF | TGTGCCACCAGTGATCAGGGCCCTAACTATGGCTACACCTTC
TRBJ1-5 | NA | TRBV11-2 | NA | CASSFSGSQPQHF | TGTGCCAGCAGCTTCTCAGGGAGTCAGCCCCAGCATTTT
TRBJ2-7 | NA | TRBV6-5 | NA | CASSSPGQGFYEQYF | TGTGCCAGCAGTTCCCCGGGGCAGGGGTTCTACGAGCAGTACTTC
TRBJ1-6 | once | TRBV5-6 | NA | CASSSADSINSPLHF | TGTGCCAGCAGCTCCGCGGACAGTATTAATTCACCCCTCCACTTT
TRBJ1-1 | once | TRBV5-4 | NA | CASSWGGPMNTEAFF | TGTGCCAGCAGCTGGGGGGGACCGATGAACACTGAAGCTTTCTTT
TRBJ2-5 | NA | TRBV15 | NA | CATSRVLKETQYF | TGTGCCACCAGCAGAGTCTTGAAAGAGACCCAGTACTTC
TRBJ2-7 | NA | TRBV7-8 | TRBD2 | CASSLAASGNYEQYF | TGTGCCAGCAGCTTAGCGGCTAGCGGAAACTACGAGCAGTACTTC
TRBJ2-2 | NA | TRBV29-1 | NA | CSAEWGVGGELFF | TGCAGCGCCGAGTGGGGGGTTGGCGGGGAGCTGTTTTTT